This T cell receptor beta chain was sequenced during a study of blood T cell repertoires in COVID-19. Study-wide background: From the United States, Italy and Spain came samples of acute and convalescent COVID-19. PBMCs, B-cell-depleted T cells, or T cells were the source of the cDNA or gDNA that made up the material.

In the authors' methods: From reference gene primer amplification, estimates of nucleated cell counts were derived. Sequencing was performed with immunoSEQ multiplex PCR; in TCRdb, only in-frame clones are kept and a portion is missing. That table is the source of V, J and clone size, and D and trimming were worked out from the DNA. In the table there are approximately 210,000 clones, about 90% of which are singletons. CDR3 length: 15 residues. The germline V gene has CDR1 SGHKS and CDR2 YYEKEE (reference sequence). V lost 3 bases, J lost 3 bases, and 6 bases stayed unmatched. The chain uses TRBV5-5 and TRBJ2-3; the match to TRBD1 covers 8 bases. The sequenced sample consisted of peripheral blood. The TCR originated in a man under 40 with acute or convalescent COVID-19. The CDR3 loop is CASSSGTGYTDTQYF. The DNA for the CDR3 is TGTGCCAGCAGCTCTGGGACAGGTTATACAGATACGCAGTATTTT.